This passage covers 22 T cell receptor beta chains from one sample sequenced in a study of CD8+CD57+ T cells in acquired aplastic anemia. Genomic DNA was employed as the template in profiling TCR beta VDJ and CDR3. TCRdb called the reads again in MiXCR, with one record for every CDR3 protein. The data show approximately 470,000 distinct CDR3 sequences, around 32% seen once. Patients picked for sequencing had shown CD8+CD57+ cell expansion detected by flow cytometry. Sequences were obtained from sorted CD4+, CD8+, or CD8+CD57+ T cells (not recorded which) from PBMCs. All receptors derive from a human donor with aplastic anemia.

This sequence joins TRBV29-1 and TRBJ2-7, with a weak D call TRBD2 (6 bases). Germline V gene sequence: CDR1 SQVTM, CDR2 ANQGSEA. CDR3 size: 14 residues. CDR3 residues: CSARRQAGYQEQYF. The DNA of the CDR3 is TGCAGTGCTAGGCGGCAGGCGGGGTATCAAGAGCAGTACTTC.

Remarks on this clonotype: One junction end disagrees with the germline gene, perhaps due to a read error. The chain uses TRBV7-8 and TRBJ2-7; D perhaps matches TRBD2 (6 bases). The CDR3 consists of 12 residues. Germline CDR1 SGHVS, CDR2 FQNEAQ. The CDR3 sequence is CASGEDSYEQYF. In DNA form, the CDR3 reads TGTGCCAGCGGGGAGGACTCCTACGAGCAGTACTTT.

This chain connects TRBV10-3 to TRBJ2-7; D may correspond to TRBD1 or TRBD2 (7 bases each). Germline V gene data show CDR1 as ENHRY and CDR2 as SYGVKD. V was trimmed by 10 bases and J by 0 bases, leaving 19 bases between them. This CDR3 contains 15 residues. DNA for the CDR3: TGTGCCAGCAGCCCTCAGGGGGGGGCCTCCTACGAGCAGTACTTC. This codes for CASSPQGGASYEQYF.

This clonotype came up many times. This chain joins TRBV24-1 and TRBJ1-2; D not certain. V gave up 4 bases and J gave up 8 bases, with 13 bases separating them. This CDR3 is 13 amino acids long. CDR1 and CDR2 from the germline V gene are KGHDR and SFDVKD. The CDR3 nucleotides are TGTGCCACCAGTGAGGTGGGGTCGAGGGGCTACACCTTC. It encodes CATSEVGSRGYTF.

CDR3 nucleotide sequence: TGTGCCACCAGTGTTCAAAGGCTCTACGAGCAGTACTTC. It encodes CATSVQRLYEQYF. The gene calls are TRBV24-1 and TRBJ2-7, with unresolved D. V was shortened by 5 bases and J by 3 bases, with 10 bases between the two germline ends. The CDR3 has 13 amino acids. Germline V gene sequence: CDR1 KGHDR, CDR2 SFDVKD.

Note on this clonotype: At one end, the junction sequence differs from germline, possibly due to a read error. The chain carries TRBV10-3 and TRBJ1-4, with D unclear. Per germline, CDR1 ENHRY and CDR2 SYGVKD. The CDR3 sequence is 14 residues long. CDR3 region: CASSYSRTAEKLFF. The CDR3 DNA is TGTGCCAGCAGTTACTCGCGGACGGCGGAAAAACTGTTTTTT.

This clonotype was recorded a few times. The chain combines TRBV5-4 with TRBJ2-5; TRBD1 matches at 7 bases. Germline V gives CDR1 SGHNT, CDR2 YYREEE (reference sequence). This CDR3 is built from 14 residues. Trimming cost V 4 bases and J 5 bases; bases outside gene matches: 8. CDR3 sequence reads: CASSVAGGDETQYF. The CDR3 nucleotides are TGTGCCAGCAGCGTCGCAGGGGGTGATGAGACCCAGTACTTC.

This clonotype was counted many times. V and J are TRBV19 and TRBJ1-6, with D unresolved. The CDR3 covers 14 residues. Looked up from germline, CDR1 is LNHDA and CDR2 is SQIVND (reference sequence). Trimming left V 9 bases short and J 6 bases short, with 15 bases between. CDR3 sequence (DNA): TGTGCCAGCGGGTCATTTGACCGTAATTCACCCCTCCACTTT. Amino acid sequence: CASGSFDRNSPLHF.

This clonotype was seen a few times. This may arise from a read error, as a much more abundant clone is one base away. CDR3 sequence (DNA): TGTGCCAGCAGAGCAGCTTACGAGCAGTTCTTC. This sequence encodes CASRAAYEQFF. The rearrangement uses TRBV2 and TRBJ2-1; D is unclear. In germline, CDR1 is SNHLY, CDR2 FYNNEI. The V gene lost 6 bases and the J gene lost 10 bases, with 10 bases spanning the gap. The CDR3 is made up of 11 amino acids.

Ten or more counts support this clonotype. The chain is built from TRBV19 and TRBJ1-3; unclear D gene. The V gene lost 3 bases and the J gene lost 4 bases, with 13 bases spanning the gap. The germline CDR1 and CDR2 sequences are LNHDA and SQIVND (reference sequence). The CDR3 runs 15 residues. The CDR3 loop reads CASSIAVGYGNTIYF. As DNA, the CDR3 is TGTGCCAGTAGTATTGCAGTAGGGTACGGAAACACCATATATTTT.

In its sample, this clonotype was seen a few times. The rearrangement uses TRBV5-6 and TRBJ2-3, with 7 nucleotides matching TRBD2. V lost 0 bases, J lost 1 base, and 5 bases stayed unmatched. The CDR3 contains 16 residues. Germline assignment: CDR1 SGHDT and CDR2 YYEEEE. Here the CDR3 DNA reads TGTGCCAGCAGCTTGGCGCGGGAGAGACGCACAGATACGCAGTATTTT. Its protein is CASSLARERRTDTQYF.

This clonotype was seen a single time. The V call is TRBV2, the J call TRBJ2-3; 8 bases align to TRBD2. Losses at the gene ends were 0 bases for V and 3 bases for J; bases not matched to a gene: 11. Looked up from germline, CDR1 is SNHLY and CDR2 is FYNNEI. The CDR3 runs to 18 residues. CDR3: CASSEATLPGGRTDTQYF. The CDR3 DNA is TGTGCCAGCAGTGAAGCAACCTTACCAGGCGGGAGGACAGATACGCAGTATTTT.

The sample holds many counts of this clonotype. The genes are TRBV14 and TRBJ1-5; D ambiguous. The CDR3 spans 13 residues. V dropped 0 bases and J dropped 7 bases, with 7 bases sitting between them. From germline, CDR1 is SGHDN and CDR2 FVKESK. The CDR3 is CASSQDLGQPQHF. Written as DNA, the CDR3 is TGTGCCAGCAGCCAAGATCTTGGGCAGCCCCAGCATTTT.

The table lists this clonotype with a count of one. This sequence may be a read error, since a much larger clone differs from it by one base. CDR3 region: CASRGTNQETRYF. The CDR3 coding sequence is TGTGCCAGTCGGGGGACAAACCAAGAGACCCGGTACTTC. The chain links TRBV7-2 to TRBJ2-5, with D possibly being TRBD1 or TRBD2 (6 bases each). The CDR3 contains 13 residues. CDR1 SGHTA and CDR2 FQGNSA come from the germline V gene. The full variable domain, its missing parts supplied by reference TRBV7-2 and TRBJ2-5, is GAGVSQSPSNKVTEKGKDVELRCDPISGHTALYWYRQSLGQGLEFLIYFQGNSAPDKSGLPSDRFSAERTGGSVSTLTIQRTQQEDSAVYLCASRGTNQETRYFGPGTRLLVL.

This clonotype was recorded at least ten times. The chain recombines TRBV7-9 with TRBJ1-2; D may be TRBD1 (5 bases). CDR3 length: 12 amino acids. CDR1 and CDR2 (germline): SEHNR, FQNEAQ (reference sequence). V lost 8 bases and J lost 9, with 16 bases in between. The DNA for the CDR3 is TGTGCCAGCGTAAACGAATCAGGGAGCTACACCTTC. It translates to CASVNESGSYTF.

Ten or more counts support this clonotype. The V and J genes are TRBV29-1 and TRBJ2-1; 7 bases fit TRBD2. The CDR3 covers 14 residues. Looked up from germline, CDR1 is SQVTM and CDR2 is ANQGSEA. The J segment lost 3 bases and the V segment lost 4 bases, leaving 6 bases of the junction unmatched. CDR3 sequence (DNA): TGCAGCGTTGTGGGCGCTAGCGGCTACAATGAGCAGTTCTTC. It is translated as CSVVGASGYNEQFF.

The rearrangement uses TRBV19 and TRBJ2-7; TRBD2 aligns across 8 bases. From germline, CDR1 is LNHDA and CDR2 SQIVND (reference sequence). Unmatched junction bases numbered 6, after V lost 5 bases and J lost 3 bases. The CDR3 is made up of 14 amino acids. This CDR3 reads CASSYQRGNYEQYF. The CDR3 DNA follows: TGTGCCAGTAGTTACCAGCGGGGGAACTACGAGCAGTACTTC.

Notes on this clonotype: A read error is possible here, since a much larger clone lies one base away. The rearrangement links TRBV9 to TRBJ1-3; D gene ambiguous. CDR1 SGDLS and CDR2 YYNGEE come from the germline V gene. CDR3 length equals 14 residues. This chain's CDR3 is CASSEQASGNTVYF. The DNA of the CDR3 is TGTGCCAGCAGCGAGCAAGCCTCGGGAAACACCGTATATTTT.

The rearrangement joins TRBV2 to TRBJ1-2; D remains ambiguous. The CDR3 sequence is 15 residues long. Germline V gives CDR1 SNHLY, CDR2 FYNNEI. The ends were cut back, 5 bases at V and 5 bases at J, with 18 bases in the middle. CDR3 protein: CASSYAADTGYGYTF. DNA of the CDR3: TGTGCCAGCAGTTACGCCGCCGACACCGGTTATGGCTACACCTTC.

This rearrangement joins TRBV10-3 to TRBJ2-5; TRBD2 aligns across 8 bases. In germline, CDR1 is ENHRY, CDR2 SYGVKD. This CDR3 spans 13 amino acids. V trimming: 10 bases; J trimming: 5 bases; junction bases outside the gene matches: 9. The CDR3 DNA reads TGTGCCAGCAGGCGACTAGCGTCTGAGACCCAGTACTTC. Protein sequence: CASRRLASETQYF.

The chain carries TRBV12-3 or TRBV12-4 and TRBJ1-4, with D possibly being TRBD1 (6 bases). The CDR3 covers 14 residues. With 8 bases removed from V and 6 bases from J, the gap between germline ends came to 16 bases. CDR3 loop: CASRPGQKDEKLFF. CDR3 nucleotides: TGTGCCAGCCGCCCCGGACAGAAGGATGAAAAACTGTTTTTT.

At least ten counts were recorded for this clonotype. The V gene is TRBV19, the J gene TRBJ1-6; D unclear. Trimming left V 1 base short and J 6 bases short, with 4 bases between. Germline loops: CDR1 LNHDA, CDR2 SQIVND (reference sequence). This CDR3 has 13 amino acids. The DNA of the CDR3 is TGTGCCAGTAGTATAGGCATTAATTCACCCCTCCACTTT. Its protein is CASSIGINSPLHF.